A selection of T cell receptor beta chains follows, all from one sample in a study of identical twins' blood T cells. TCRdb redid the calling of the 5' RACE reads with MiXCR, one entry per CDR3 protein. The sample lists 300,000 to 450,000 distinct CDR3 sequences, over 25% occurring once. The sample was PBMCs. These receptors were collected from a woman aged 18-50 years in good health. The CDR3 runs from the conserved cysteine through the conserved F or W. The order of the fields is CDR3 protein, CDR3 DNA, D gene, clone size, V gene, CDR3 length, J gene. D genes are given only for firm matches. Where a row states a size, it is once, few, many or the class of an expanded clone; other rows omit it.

CDR3aa: CASSRGEGNEKLFF; CDR3nt: TGTGCCAGCAGTCGTGGGGAGGGGAATGAAAAACTGTTTTTT; d_gene: -; abundance: -; v_gene: TRBV6-6; len: 14; j_gene: TRBJ1-4
CDR3aa: CASSPPDRAYGYTF; CDR3nt: TGTGCCAGCTCACCACCGGACAGGGCCTATGGCTACACCTTC; d_gene: TRBD1; abundance: -; v_gene: TRBV18; len: 14; j_gene: TRBJ1-2
CDR3aa: CSAEELAGALYNEQFF; CDR3nt: TGCAGTGCGGAAGAGCTAGCGGGTGCACTCTACAATGAGCAGTTCTTC; d_gene: TRBD2; abundance: -; v_gene: TRBV20-1; len: 16; j_gene: TRBJ2-1
CDR3aa: CASSTLGGDMDNEQFF; CDR3nt: TGCGCCAGCAGCACACTTGGCGGGGATATGGACAATGAGCAGTTCTTC; d_gene: -; abundance: many; v_gene: TRBV4-3; len: 16; j_gene: TRBJ2-1
CDR3aa: CASSQREISTGELFF; CDR3nt: TGCGCCAGCAGCCAGCGGGAGATATCCACCGGGGAGCTGTTTTTT; d_gene: TRBD2; abundance: many; v_gene: TRBV4-3; len: 15; j_gene: TRBJ2-2
CDR3aa: CASSSRVINEKLFF; CDR3nt: TGTGCCAGCAGCAGCAGGGTAATAAATGAAAAACTGTTTTTT; d_gene: -; abundance: -; v_gene: TRBV7-9; len: 14; j_gene: TRBJ1-4
CDR3aa: CASSYSASAQRF; CDR3nt: TGTGCCAGCAGTTACTCAGCATCCGCCCAGCGCTTC; d_gene: -; abundance: few; v_gene: TRBV6-2/TRBV6-3; len: 12; j_gene: TRBJ2-7
CDR3aa: CASSYPGGDNQPQHF; CDR3nt: TGTGCCAGCAGTTACCCCGGCGGCGACAATCAGCCCCAGCATTTT; d_gene: -; abundance: few; v_gene: TRBV6-6; len: 15; j_gene: TRBJ1-5
CDR3aa: CSARDRSGGYTDTQYF; CDR3nt: TGCAGTGCTAGAGATCGGAGCGGGGGGTATACAGATACGCAGTATTTT; d_gene: TRBD2; abundance: few; v_gene: TRBV20-1; len: 16; j_gene: TRBJ2-3
CDR3aa: CASTRGAGGSRTEAFF; CDR3nt: TGTGCCAGTACTCGTGGAGCAGGGGGGAGTAGGACTGAAGCTTTCTTT; d_gene: TRBD1; abundance: few; v_gene: TRBV19; len: 16; j_gene: TRBJ1-1
CDR3aa: CASGFSGLGNEQFF; CDR3nt: TGTGCTAGTGGTTTCTCCGGACTTGGCAATGAGCAGTTCTTC; d_gene: -; abundance: -; v_gene: TRBV12-5; len: 14; j_gene: TRBJ2-1
CDR3aa: CASSVQLGGGGELFF; CDR3nt: TGTGCCAGCAGCGTTCAACTAGGAGGGGGCGGGGAGCTGTTTTTT; d_gene: -; abundance: -; v_gene: TRBV2; len: 15; j_gene: TRBJ2-2
CDR3aa: CATRGVFEYNEQFF; CDR3nt: TGTGCCACCAGGGGGGTTTTTGAGTACAATGAGCAGTTCTTC; d_gene: -; abundance: -; v_gene: TRBV3-1; len: 14; j_gene: TRBJ2-1
CDR3aa: CATGGSGYIQYF; CDR3nt: TGTGCTACCGGTGGCTCGGGGTACATTCAGTACTTC; d_gene: -; abundance: many; v_gene: TRBV12-5; len: 12; j_gene: TRBJ2-4
CDR3aa: CSVGLGGRADTQYF; CDR3nt: TGCAGCGTTGGTCTAGGGGGCCGGGCAGATACGCAGTATTTT; d_gene: TRBD1; abundance: many; v_gene: TRBV29-1; len: 14; j_gene: TRBJ2-3
CDR3aa: CASSPLGGLPGEQFF; CDR3nt: TGTGCCAGCAGCCCTTTAGGAGGGCTCCCGGGTGAGCAGTTCTTC; d_gene: -; abundance: once; v_gene: TRBV6-6; len: 15; j_gene: TRBJ2-1
CDR3aa: CASRTGAGSNQPQHF; CDR3nt: TGTGCCAGCAGGACAGGGGCGGGTAGCAATCAGCCCCAGCATTTT; d_gene: TRBD1; abundance: -; v_gene: TRBV2; len: 15; j_gene: TRBJ1-5
CDR3aa: CASSSTGRSPLNTEAFF; CDR3nt: TGTGCCAGTAGTTCTACAGGGAGGTCCCCACTGAACACTGAAGCTTTCTTT; d_gene: -; abundance: -; v_gene: TRBV19; len: 17; j_gene: TRBJ1-1
CDR3aa: CASSLEPSGNEQFF; CDR3nt: TGTGCCAGCAGCTTAGAGCCTAGCGGGAATGAGCAGTTCTTC; d_gene: TRBD2; abundance: few; v_gene: TRBV11-2; len: 14; j_gene: TRBJ2-1
CDR3aa: CASSVSTGVGEQCF; CDR3nt: TGTGCCAGCAGCGTCTCGACAGGGGTGGGCGAGCAGTGCTTC; d_gene: TRBD1; abundance: -; v_gene: TRBV9; len: 14; j_gene: TRBJ2-7
CDR3aa: CASSVATQGDTHYF; CDR3nt: TGTGCCAGCAGCGTAGCTACCCAGGGAGATACGCATTATTTT; d_gene: -; abundance: -; v_gene: TRBV9; len: 14; j_gene: TRBJ2-3
CDR3aa: CASSRAGDNIQYF; CDR3nt: TGCGCCAGCAGCCGGGCGGGGGATAACATTCAGTACTTC; d_gene: TRBD2; abundance: few; v_gene: TRBV5-1; len: 13; j_gene: TRBJ2-4
CDR3aa: CASSLAATGANEKLFF; CDR3nt: TGTGCCAGCAGCTTAGCGGCGACTGGGGCTAATGAAAAACTGTTTTTT; d_gene: -; abundance: -; v_gene: TRBV7-9; len: 16; j_gene: TRBJ1-4
CDR3aa: CASSVTGGSYNEQFF; CDR3nt: TGCGCCAGCAGCGTCACAGGGGGGTCCTACAATGAGCAGTTCTTC; d_gene: TRBD1; abundance: -; v_gene: TRBV5-1; len: 15; j_gene: TRBJ2-1
CDR3aa: CASRTTGVYGYTF; CDR3nt: TGTGCCAGCCGAACCACAGGGGTCTATGGCTACACCTTC; d_gene: TRBD1; abundance: many; v_gene: TRBV6-5; len: 13; j_gene: TRBJ1-2
CDR3aa: CAAKTGRKDSNQPQHF; CDR3nt: TGTGCCGCCAAAACGGGCAGGAAAGATAGCAATCAGCCCCAGCATTTT; d_gene: -; abundance: few; v_gene: TRBV6-8; len: 16; j_gene: TRBJ1-5
CDR3aa: CASSLVASGSGNEKLFF; CDR3nt: TGTGCCAGCTCCCTGGTAGCGTCGGGGTCGGGGAATGAAAAACTGTTTTTT; d_gene: -; abundance: many; v_gene: TRBV6-5; len: 17; j_gene: TRBJ1-4
CDR3aa: CASSLLAGGLADTQYF; CDR3nt: TGTGCCAGCAGCCTCTTAGCGGGAGGGTTGGCAGATACGCAGTATTTT; d_gene: TRBD2; abundance: many; v_gene: TRBV7-2; len: 16; j_gene: TRBJ2-3
CDR3aa: CASSVEGFPGELFF; CDR3nt: TGTGCCAGCAGCGTAGAGGGGTTCCCCGGGGAGCTGTTTTTT; d_gene: -; abundance: few; v_gene: TRBV9; len: 14; j_gene: TRBJ2-2
CDR3aa: CSVDPSGAETQYF; CDR3nt: TGCAGCGTTGATCCGTCCGGGGCAGAGACCCAGTACTTC; d_gene: -; abundance: -; v_gene: TRBV29-1; len: 13; j_gene: TRBJ2-5
CDR3aa: CASSPLLAGETDTQYF; CDR3nt: TGCGCCAGCAGCCCCCTTCTAGCGGGGGAGACAGATACGCAGTATTTT; d_gene: TRBD2; abundance: -; v_gene: TRBV5-1; len: 16; j_gene: TRBJ2-3
CDR3aa: CASSKLQGGGLNEQFF; CDR3nt: TGTGCCAGCAGCAAACTACAAGGGGGGGGTCTCAATGAGCAGTTCTTC; d_gene: -; abundance: few; v_gene: TRBV11-2; len: 16; j_gene: TRBJ2-1
CDR3aa: CASVSPGSRKETQYF; CDR3nt: TGTGCTAGTGTTTCCCCAGGGTCTCGGAAGGAGACCCAGTACTTC; d_gene: -; abundance: few; v_gene: TRBV12-5; len: 15; j_gene: TRBJ2-5
CDR3aa: CASSDRASMNTEAFF; CDR3nt: TGTGCCAGCAGCGACAGGGCTTCCATGAACACTGAAGCTTTCTTT; d_gene: -; abundance: -; v_gene: TRBV9; len: 15; j_gene: TRBJ1-1
CDR3aa: CASSLPVLAWQSSYNEQFF; CDR3nt: TGCGCCAGCAGCCTTCCGGTCCTAGCGTGGCAGAGCTCCTACAATGAGCAGTTCTTC; d_gene: -; abundance: once; v_gene: TRBV5-1; len: 19; j_gene: TRBJ2-1
CDR3aa: CASSLDGRNYGYTF; CDR3nt: TGTGCCAGCTCACTGGACGGACGGAACTATGGCTACACCTTC; d_gene: -; abundance: -; v_gene: TRBV18; len: 14; j_gene: TRBJ1-2
CDR3aa: CAISDDRAKGGQFF; CDR3nt: TGTGCCATCAGTGACGACCGGGCTAAAGGGGGGCAGTTCTTC; d_gene: -; abundance: once; v_gene: TRBV10-3; len: 14; j_gene: TRBJ2-1
CDR3aa: CTSTGGTDTQYF; CDR3nt: TGTACCAGCACCGGGGGCACAGATACGCAGTATTTT; d_gene: -; abundance: few; v_gene: TRBV13; len: 12; j_gene: TRBJ2-3
CDR3aa: CASSHSKGFGNTIYF; CDR3nt: TGTGCCAGCAGCCATTCTAAAGGGTTTGGAAACACCATATATTTT; d_gene: -; abundance: -; v_gene: TRBV14; len: 15; j_gene: TRBJ1-3
CDR3aa: CASSLGSNNQPQHF; CDR3nt: TGTGCCAGCAGTTTGGGCAGTAACAATCAGCCCCAGCATTTT; d_gene: -; abundance: -; v_gene: TRBV12-3/TRBV12-4; len: 14; j_gene: TRBJ1-5
CDR3aa: CASSQVGLSSPAYTF; CDR3nt: TGTGCCAGCAGCCAAGTTGGGTTATCGAGCCCAGCCTACACCTTC; d_gene: -; abundance: -; v_gene: TRBV3-1; len: 15; j_gene: TRBJ1-2
CDR3aa: CASSSGATNTGELFF; CDR3nt: TGCGCCAGCAGCTCGGGTGCCACGAACACCGGGGAGCTGTTTTTT; d_gene: -; abundance: -; v_gene: TRBV5-1; len: 15; j_gene: TRBJ2-2
CDR3aa: CSVPVTSGNTKYF; CDR3nt: TGCAGCGTTCCAGTTACCTCTGGAAACACCAAATATTTT; d_gene: -; abundance: -; v_gene: TRBV29-1; len: 13; j_gene: TRBJ1-3
CDR3aa: CANNPVTGYGYTF; CDR3nt: TGTGCCAACAACCCGGTTACGGGCTATGGCTACACCTTC; d_gene: -; abundance: few; v_gene: TRBV2; len: 13; j_gene: TRBJ1-2
CDR3aa: CASSPRGRESEAFF; CDR3nt: TGTGCCAGCAGCCCTCGCGGGAGAGAGAGTGAAGCTTTCTTT; d_gene: -; abundance: many; v_gene: TRBV14; len: 14; j_gene: TRBJ1-1
CDR3aa: CSVRYRDGYTF; CDR3nt: TGCAGCGTTCGATACAGGGACGGCTACACCTTC; d_gene: -; abundance: -; v_gene: TRBV29-1; len: 11; j_gene: TRBJ1-2